This TCR beta chain derives from a study of cytomegalovirus exposure and HLA in healthy donors. General observations from the study: A later analysis linked more than 15,000 TCR beta sequences to HLA alleles at 0.05 false discovery rate.

13 Jbeta primers and 60 Vbeta primers were used for the PCR. Using immunoSEQ multiplex PCR, the repertoire was profiled, and TCRdb retains in-frame clones only, with some absent. The data contain approximately 82,000 clones, about 74% of them singletons. V lost 7 bases to trimming and J lost 5 bases, with 18 bases between them. CDR1 is GTSNPN, CDR2 SVGIG, per germline (reference sequence). CDR3 length: 15 residues. About this clone itself: Its target is not known.

The sample taken for sequencing was PBMCs. V is TRBV30 and J is TRBJ2-6, with D maybe TRBD1 (5 bases). The origin of this receptor is a woman aged 45 to 65 in good health and CMV-seropositive. CDR3 sequence reads: CALIAGKSRANVLTF. The CDR3 region has the DNA TGTGCCTTAATCGCAGGGAAATCGCGGGCCAACGTCCTGACTTTC.